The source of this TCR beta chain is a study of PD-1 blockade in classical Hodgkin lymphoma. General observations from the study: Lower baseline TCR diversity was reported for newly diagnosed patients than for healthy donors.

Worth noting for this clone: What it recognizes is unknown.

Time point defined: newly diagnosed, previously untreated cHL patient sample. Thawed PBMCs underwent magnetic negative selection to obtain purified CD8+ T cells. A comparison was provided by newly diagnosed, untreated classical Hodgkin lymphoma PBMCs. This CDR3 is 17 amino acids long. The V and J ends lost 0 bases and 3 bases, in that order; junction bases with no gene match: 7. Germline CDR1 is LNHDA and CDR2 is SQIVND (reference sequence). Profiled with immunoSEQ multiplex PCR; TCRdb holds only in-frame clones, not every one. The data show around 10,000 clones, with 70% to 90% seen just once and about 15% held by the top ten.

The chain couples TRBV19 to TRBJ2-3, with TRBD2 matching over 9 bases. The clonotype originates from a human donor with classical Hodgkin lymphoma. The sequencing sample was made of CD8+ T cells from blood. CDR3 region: CASSIERASGATDTQYF. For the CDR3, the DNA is TGTGCCAGTAGTATAGAAAGGGCTAGCGGGGCGACAGATACGCAGTATTTT.